The sequence of this T cell receptor (beta chain) was determined in a study of T cell responses to AZD1222 COVID-19 vaccine. General study results and limits: White British people made up most donors, females outnumbered males, and clonal diversity was possibly underestimated. Reports indicate that nearly half of spike-specific TCRs are directed at unmutated variant regions. Scientists sampled the repertoires only once the peak T cell response had passed. Researchers report vaccine-associated CD4 TCRs spanning spike, with dominance at 160-218 and 743-854.

Comment on this clone: The antigen is unknown.

Some clones are missing from TCRdb's copy, which holds only in-frame ones; the method was immunoSEQ multiplex PCR. The sample contains more than 95,000 clones, just over 85% of which appear only once. Germline trimming cut 8 bases from V and 2 bases from J; bases unmatched to any gene: 7. In germline, CDR1 is LNHDA, CDR2 SQIVND (reference sequence). The CDR3 has 14 residues. V usage is TRBV19 and J usage is TRBJ2-7, with TRBD2 matching over 9 bases. Sample: peripheral blood, taken on day 0 of AZD1222 vaccination. The receptor was isolated from an adult in good health. The CDR3 nucleotides read TGTGCCAGTCGTCCGGGACTAGCAACCTACGAGCAGTACTTC. It is translated as CASRPGLATYEQYF. Supplemented by reference TRBV19 and TRBJ2-7, the full variable domain reads DGGITQSPKYLFRKEGQNVTLSCEQNLNHDAMYWYRQDPGQGLRLIYYSQIVNDFQKGDIAEGYSVSREKKESFPLTVTSAQKNPTAFYLCASRPGLATYEQYFGPGTRLTVT.